The 29 T cell receptor beta chains below all came from one sample that was sequenced in a study of blood T cell repertoires in COVID-19. Here immunoSEQ multiplex PCR was the method, and the copy in TCRdb shows in-frame clones only, minus some. In the table there are about 98,000 clones, 82% of which are singletons. The sample taken for sequencing was peripheral blood. The receptors shown here come from an older man with active or convalescent COVID-19.

This chain links TRBV10-3 with TRBJ2-1, with 9 bases aligning to TRBD2. Trimming at V came to 3 bases and at J to 8 bases, leaving 8 bases not matched to a gene. Per the germline V gene, CDR1 is ENHRY and CDR2 is SYGVKD. This CDR3 is 15 amino acids long. As DNA, the CDR3 is TGTGCCATCAGTGAAGGTGCGGGGGGGAGTTATGAGCAGTTCTTC. Residues: CAISEGAGGSYEQFF.

The chain joins TRBV7-5 to TRBJ2-7; TRBD1 is the table's D call, not checked against the DNA. TRBV7-5 represents a pseudogene. The CDR3 length is 15 residues. CDR3 residues: CARSLRSQGSYEQYF. CDR3 DNA: TGTGCCAGAAGCCTAAGGTCCCAGGGTTCCTACGAGCAGTACTTC.

The V call is TRBV10-2, the J call TRBJ1-1; D is undetermined. The germline V gene encodes CDR1 WSHSY and CDR2 SAAADI. This CDR3 contains 13 residues. Trimming removed 5 bases at V and 1 base at J, with 8 bases between. The CDR3 nucleotides read TGCGCCAGCAGTCCCACAGCGAACACTGAAGCTTTCTTT. Its translation is CASSPTANTEAFF.

The rearrangement uses TRBV10-3 and TRBJ2-2, with D unclear. Germline V gene lookup returns CDR1 ENHRY and CDR2 SYGVKD. The CDR3 has 15 amino acids. The V end lost 4 bases, the J end lost 3 bases, and 12 bases lay between the germline ends. The CDR3 DNA reads TGTGCCATCAGTGGCGGCCGAATGGACACCGGGGAGCTGTTTTTT. Translated: CAISGGRMDTGELFF.

This clone was seen once. V gene TRBV7-9 combines with J gene TRBJ1-1; D gene unclear. Germline V lookup: CDR1 SEHNR, CDR2 FQNEAQ (reference sequence). Trimming stripped 2 bases from V and 1 base from J, with 5 bases between. This CDR3 is 13 amino acids long. CDR3 DNA: TGTGCCAGCAGCTTACAGTGGAACACTGAAGCTTTCTTT. Translation gives CASSLQWNTEAFF.

The rearrangement uses TRBV18 and TRBJ2-7; unclear D gene. CDR1 KGHSH and CDR2 LQKENI come from the germline V gene. The CDR3 loop spans 12 amino acids. Between the trimmed V and J ends, which lost 5 bases and 5 bases, there was a span of 10 bases. DNA for the CDR3: TGTGCCAGCTCAGGCTCAGGTGACGAGCAGTACTTC. This codes for CASSGSGDEQYF.

This clone appeared a few times. CDR3 DNA: TGTGCCAGCAGCCAAGGAATGGTCGGCGGGGAAGAGACCCAGTACTTC. Amino acids: CASSQGMVGGEETQYF. The chain couples TRBV4-2 to TRBJ2-5, with a weak D call TRBD2 (6 bases). CDR1 is LGHNA and CDR2 is YNFKEQ in the germline V gene. Trimming took off 1 base at V and 3 bases at J, with 15 bases between the two ends. The CDR3 has 16 amino acids.

The rearrangement uses TRBV4-2 and TRBJ2-5; 8 bases line up with TRBD1. J lost 5 bases, V lost 0 bases, and 5 bases had no gene match. Germline CDR1 reads LGHNA; CDR2 reads YNFKEQ. The CDR3 consists of 15 residues. In nucleotides, the CDR3 is TGTGCCAGCAGCCAAGATTTCAGGGGGCAGGAGACCCAGTACTTC. Translating gives CASSQDFRGQETQYF.

This chain joins TRBV7-2 and TRBJ1-6; D is perhaps TRBD1 (5 bases). CDR1 SGHTA and CDR2 FQGNSA come from the germline V gene. The ends were cut back, 4 bases at V and 10 bases at J, with 11 bases in the middle. This CDR3 comprises 13 residues. This CDR3 reads CASSSRGTSPLHF. The CDR3 nucleotides are TGTGCCAGCAGCTCCCGGGGGACGTCACCCCTCCACTTT.

The rearrangement uses TRBV12-3 or TRBV12-4 and TRBJ2-1; D is unclear. The CDR3 covers 11 residues. Trimming pared 5 bases from V and 10 bases from J, leaving 9 bases between. CDR3 sequence reads: CASSLGWEQFF. The CDR3 nucleotides read TGTGCCAGCAGTCTGGGCTGGGAGCAGTTCTTC.

This chain links TRBV7-8 with TRBJ1-1; TRBD1 aligns across 7 bases. The CDR3 runs 14 residues. The J segment lost 1 base and the V segment lost 1 base, leaving 0 bases of the junction unmatched. Germline CDR1 is SGHVS and CDR2 is FQNEAQ. The CDR3 spells CASSLGDRNTEAFF. CDR3 sequence (DNA): TGTGCCAGCAGCTTAGGGGACAGGAACACTGAAGCTTTCTTT.

V gene TRBV6-6 combines with J gene TRBJ1-5; D unclear. The germline V and J ends were trimmed by 7 bases and 4 bases, with 11 bases remaining between them. Per the germline V gene, CDR1 is MNHNY and CDR2 is SVGAGI (reference sequence). The CDR3 covers 13 residues. The CDR3 bases are TGTGCCAGCAATCTGGGAGTGAATCAGCCCCAGCATTTT. It encodes CASNLGVNQPQHF.

The chain links TRBV5-5 to TRBJ1-1; 7 bases line up with TRBD1. The CDR3 totals 14 residues. CDR1 is SGHKS, CDR2 YYEKEE, per germline (reference sequence). Trimming at V came to 6 bases and at J to 0 bases, leaving 5 bases not matched to a gene. CDR3: CASTTTGLNTEAFF. The CDR3, as DNA: TGTGCCAGCACCACGACAGGGTTGAACACTGAAGCTTTCTTT.

The chain links TRBV18 to TRBJ2-5; 9 bases agree with TRBD1. Germline-derived CDR1 and CDR2 are KGHSH and LQKENI. Losses at the gene ends were 3 bases for V and 1 base for J; bases not matched to a gene: 12. This CDR3 comprises 18 residues. CDR3 in amino acids: CASSPRPGTGSFQETQYF. The CDR3 DNA is TGTGCCAGCTCACCTAGGCCCGGGACAGGGAGTTTCCAAGAGACCCAGTACTTC.

The rearrangement uses TRBV18 and TRBJ2-3, with 8 bases that match TRBD1. The germline gives CDR1 KGHSH, CDR2 LQKENI. The J segment lost 4 bases and the V segment lost 3 bases, leaving 6 bases of the junction unmatched. This CDR3 has 15 amino acids. CDR3 in amino acids: CASSPQGANADTQYF. The CDR3 DNA reads as TGTGCCAGCTCACCCCAGGGGGCGAATGCAGATACGCAGTATTTT.

The V and J genes are TRBV9 and TRBJ2-7, with TRBD2 identical over 9 bases. CDR3 size: 16 residues. From germline, CDR1 is SGDLS and CDR2 YYNGEE. J was trimmed by 10 bases and V by 0 bases; bases with no gene match: 14. The CDR3 region is CASSVGQAGGRTEQYF. The CDR3 region has the DNA TGTGCCAGCAGCGTAGGGCAAGCGGGGGGCCGTACGGAACAGTACTTC. The variable domain in full, with the rest retrieved from reference TRBV9 and TRBJ2-7, is DSGVTQTPKHLITATGQRVTLRCSPRSGDLSVYWYQQSLDQGLQFLIQYYNGEERAKGNILERFSAQQFPDLHSELNLSSLELGDSALYFCASSVGQAGGRTEQYFGPGTRLTVT.

The rearrangement joins TRBV7-2 to TRBJ2-2; D is perhaps TRBD1 (6 bases). Germline loops: CDR1 SGHTA, CDR2 FQGNSA. The CDR3 has 17 amino acids. The V end was cut by 0 bases, the J end by 2 bases, with 13 bases between. In DNA form, the CDR3 reads TGTGCCAGCAGCTTAGCCAGGACAGCATTTAACACCGGGGAGCTGTTTTTT. Translation: CASSLARTAFNTGELFF.

This clone showed up just once. The V gene is TRBV18, the J gene TRBJ2-2; TRBD1 matches 9 bases. Germline V gene sequence: CDR1 KGHSH, CDR2 LQKENI. J gave up 6 bases and V 4 bases, and 6 bases lay outside the gene matches. The CDR3 extends over 15 amino acids. The CDR3 coding sequence is TGTGCCAGCTCACTTGGGACAGGGACGGCCGGGGAGCTGTTTTTT. It translates to CASSLGTGTAGELFF. Full variable domain (rest looked up from reference TRBV18 and TRBJ2-2): NAGVMQNPRHLVRRRGQEARLRCSPMKGHSHVYWYRQLPEEGLKFMVYLQKENIIDESGMPKERFSAEFPKEGPSILRIQQVVRGDSAAYFCASSLGTGTAGELFFGEGSRLTVL.

V and J are TRBV6-1 and TRBJ2-1; 9 bases fit TRBD1. Germline V gene data show CDR1 as MNHNS and CDR2 as SASEGT. V lost 2 bases, J lost 3 bases, and 5 bases stayed unmatched. The CDR3 length is 16 residues. The CDR3 DNA follows: TGTGCCAGCAGTGAAAGGACAGGGGCCGTCTACAATGAGCAGTTCTTC. This codes for CASSERTGAVYNEQFF.

The genes are TRBV19 and TRBJ1-1, with unresolved D. The CDR3 is 14 residues long. Trimming pared 6 bases from V and 4 bases from J, leaving 15 bases between. Germline V gene lookup returns CDR1 LNHDA and CDR2 SQIVND (reference sequence). CDR3 in DNA: TGTGCCAGTAGCCAACGGGGTGGGAGCACTGAAGCTTTCTTT. Protein product: CASSQRGGSTEAFF.

The chain uses TRBV12-3 or TRBV12-4 and TRBJ2-6; D call uncertain. V was cut by 6 bases and J by 3 bases, with 6 bases left in between. The CDR3 extends over 13 amino acids. CDR3 residues: CASSPIGANVLTF. In nucleotides, the CDR3 is TGTGCCAGCAGCCCAATTGGGGCCAACGTCCTGACTTTC.

This chain links TRBV11-2 with TRBJ2-7; 7 bases fit TRBD1. The V segment lost 0 bases and the J segment 0 bases; nucleotides outside the gene matches: 2. The CDR3 consists of 15 residues. The germline V gene encodes CDR1 SGHAT and CDR2 FQNNGV. CDR3 bases: TGTGCCAGCAGCTTAGATTGGACAGGCTCCTACGAGCAGTACTTC. Translated, it gives CASSLDWTGSYEQYF.

V and J are TRBV6-5 and TRBJ1-1; 7 nucleotides match TRBD1. This CDR3 has 13 amino acids. The germline V gene has CDR1 MNHEY and CDR2 SVGAGI. The V and J ends lost 5 bases and 5 bases, in that order; junction bases with no gene match: 5. CDR3: CASSNHRGTEAFF. The CDR3 nucleotides read TGTGCCAGCAGTAACCACAGGGGAACTGAAGCTTTCTTT.

The rearrangement joins TRBV6-5 to TRBJ2-5; D is perhaps TRBD1 (5 bases). Germline-derived CDR1 and CDR2 are MNHEY and SVGAGI. The CDR3 totals 14 residues. Trimming took off 7 bases at V and 4 bases at J, with 16 bases between the two ends. DNA for the CDR3: TGTGCCAGCACCCCGACAGAAATGGGAGAGACCCAGTACTTC. Encoded protein: CASTPTEMGETQYF.

The chain combines TRBV29-1 with TRBJ1-1; possibly TRBD1 for D (5 bases). The V gene's germline CDR1 is SQVTM and CDR2 ANQGSEA. The CDR3 is 13 residues long. The V end lost 2 bases, the J end lost 7 bases, and 14 bases lay between the germline ends. In DNA form, the CDR3 reads TGCAGCGTTGAACGTCGGTTGGACATTGAAGCTTTCTTT. It translates to CSVERRLDIEAFF.

The CDR3: CASSHAGTGGRNYGYTF. In nucleotides, the CDR3 is TGTGCCAGCAGCCATGCCGGGACAGGGGGTAGGAACTATGGCTACACCTTC. The chain carries TRBV16 and TRBJ1-2; 11 bases match TRBD1. CDR1 KGHSY and CDR2 FQNENV come from the germline V gene. Unmatched junction bases numbered 8, after V lost 3 bases and J lost 2 bases. This CDR3 region has 17 residues.

The chain carries TRBV24-1 and TRBJ2-5; 8 bases match TRBD1. From germline, CDR1 is KGHDR and CDR2 SFDVKD. The CDR3 consists of 16 residues. Trimming cost V 4 bases and J 2 bases; bases outside gene matches: 8. This CDR3 reads CATSDPTGADQETQYF. DNA of the CDR3: TGTGCCACCAGTGACCCGACAGGGGCCGATCAAGAGACCCAGTACTTC.

This chain connects TRBV4-2 to TRBJ2-7; no clear D. The CDR3 is made up of 14 amino acids. Germline CDR1 reads LGHNA; CDR2 reads YNFKEQ. Trimming pared 0 bases from V and 12 bases from J, leaving 18 bases between. As DNA, the CDR3 is TGTGCCAGCAGCCAAGATACCTTGGCAGTGGTACCGTACTTC. It encodes CASSQDTLAVVPYF.

The chain joins TRBV19 to TRBJ1-2; D perhaps matches TRBD1 (5 bases). The CDR3 has 13 amino acids. V was shortened by 5 bases and J by 4 bases, with 11 bases between the two germline ends. The germline gives CDR1 LNHDA, CDR2 SQIVND (reference sequence). The CDR3 region has the DNA TGTGCCAGTAGTCGACAGAACCCCTATGGCTACACCTTC. This sequence encodes CASSRQNPYGYTF.